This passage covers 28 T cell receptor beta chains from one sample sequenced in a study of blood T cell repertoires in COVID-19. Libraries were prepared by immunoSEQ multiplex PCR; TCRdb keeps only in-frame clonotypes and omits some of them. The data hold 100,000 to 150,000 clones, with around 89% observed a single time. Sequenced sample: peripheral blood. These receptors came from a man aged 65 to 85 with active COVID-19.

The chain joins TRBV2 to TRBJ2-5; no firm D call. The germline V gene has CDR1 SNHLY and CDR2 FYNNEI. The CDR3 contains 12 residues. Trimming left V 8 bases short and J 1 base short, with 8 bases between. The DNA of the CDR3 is TGTGCCAGCTCCGTTTTCCAAGAGACCCAGTACTTC. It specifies CASSVFQETQYF.

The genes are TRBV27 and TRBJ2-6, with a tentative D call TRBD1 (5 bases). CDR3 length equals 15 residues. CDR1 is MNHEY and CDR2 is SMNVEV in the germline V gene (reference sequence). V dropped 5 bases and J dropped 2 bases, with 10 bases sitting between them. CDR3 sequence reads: CASSPQGAGANVLTF. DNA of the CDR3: TGTGCCAGCAGTCCCCAGGGTGCTGGGGCCAACGTCCTGACTTTC.

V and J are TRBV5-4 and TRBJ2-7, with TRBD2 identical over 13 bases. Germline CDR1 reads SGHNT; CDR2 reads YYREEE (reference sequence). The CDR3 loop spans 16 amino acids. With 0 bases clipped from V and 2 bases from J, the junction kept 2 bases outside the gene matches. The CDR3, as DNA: TGTGCCAGCAGCTTGGGGGGACTAGCGGGGACCTACGAGCAGTACTTC. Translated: CASSLGGLAGTYEQYF.

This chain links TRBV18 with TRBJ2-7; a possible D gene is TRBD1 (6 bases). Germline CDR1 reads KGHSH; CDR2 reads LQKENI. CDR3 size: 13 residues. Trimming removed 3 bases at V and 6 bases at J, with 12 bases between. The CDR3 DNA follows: TGTGCCAGCTCACCGAACAGGGAAGGCGAGCAGTACTTC. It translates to CASSPNREGEQYF.

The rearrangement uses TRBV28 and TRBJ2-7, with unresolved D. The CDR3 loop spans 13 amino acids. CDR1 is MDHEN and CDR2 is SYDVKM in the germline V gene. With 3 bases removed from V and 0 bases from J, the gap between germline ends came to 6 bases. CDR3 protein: CASSLWHSYEQYF. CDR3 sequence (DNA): TGTGCCAGCAGTTTGTGGCACTCCTACGAGCAGTACTTC.

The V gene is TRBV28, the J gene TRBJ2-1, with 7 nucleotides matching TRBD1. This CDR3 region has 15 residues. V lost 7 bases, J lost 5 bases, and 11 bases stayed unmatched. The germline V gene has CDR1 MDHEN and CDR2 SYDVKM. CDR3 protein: CASTEAGTENNEQFF. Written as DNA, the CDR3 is TGTGCCAGCACCGAAGCCGGGACAGAAAACAATGAGCAGTTCTTC.

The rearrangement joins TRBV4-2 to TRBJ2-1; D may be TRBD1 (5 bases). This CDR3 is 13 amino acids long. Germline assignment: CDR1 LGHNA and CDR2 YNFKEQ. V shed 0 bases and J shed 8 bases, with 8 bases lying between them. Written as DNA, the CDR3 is TGTGCCAGCAGCCAAGAGGGGCTGGATGAGCAGTTCTTC. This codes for CASSQEGLDEQFF.

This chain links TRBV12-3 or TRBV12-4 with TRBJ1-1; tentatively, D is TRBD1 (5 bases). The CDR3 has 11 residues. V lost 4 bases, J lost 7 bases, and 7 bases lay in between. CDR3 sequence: CASSWTFEAFF. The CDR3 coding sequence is TGTGCCAGCAGTTGGACATTTGAAGCTTTCTTT.

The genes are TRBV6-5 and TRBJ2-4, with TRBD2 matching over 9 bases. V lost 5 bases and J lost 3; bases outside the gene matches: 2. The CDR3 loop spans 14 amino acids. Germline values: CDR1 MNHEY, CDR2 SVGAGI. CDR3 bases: TGTGCCAGCAGTCCACTAGCGGGCAAAAACATTCAGTACTTC. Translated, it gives CASSPLAGKNIQYF.

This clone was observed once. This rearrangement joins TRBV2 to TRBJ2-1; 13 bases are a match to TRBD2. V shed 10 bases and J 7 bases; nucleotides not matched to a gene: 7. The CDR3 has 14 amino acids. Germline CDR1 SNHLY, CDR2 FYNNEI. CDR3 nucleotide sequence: TGTGCCACCGAACTAGCGGGAGGGAAGAATGAGCAGTTCTTC. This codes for CATELAGGKNEQFF.

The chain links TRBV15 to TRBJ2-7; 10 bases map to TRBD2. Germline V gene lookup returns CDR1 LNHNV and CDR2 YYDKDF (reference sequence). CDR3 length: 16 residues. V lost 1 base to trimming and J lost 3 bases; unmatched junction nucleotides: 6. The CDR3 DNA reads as TGTGCCACCAGCAGAGGCCCGACTAGCGGGCGCTACGAGCAGTACTTC. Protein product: CATSRGPTSGRYEQYF.

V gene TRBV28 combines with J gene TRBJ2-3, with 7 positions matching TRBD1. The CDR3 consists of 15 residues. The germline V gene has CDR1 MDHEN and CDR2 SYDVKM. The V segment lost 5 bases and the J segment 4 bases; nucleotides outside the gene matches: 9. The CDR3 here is CASSPRGFSADTQYF. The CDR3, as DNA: TGTGCCAGCAGTCCCAGGGGGTTTAGCGCAGATACGCAGTATTTT.

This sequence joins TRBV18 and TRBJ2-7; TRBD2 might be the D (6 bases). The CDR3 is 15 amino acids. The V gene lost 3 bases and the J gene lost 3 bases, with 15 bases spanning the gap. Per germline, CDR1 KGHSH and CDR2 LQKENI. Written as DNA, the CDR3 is TGTGCCAGCTCACCGGGCCAGCGGGTACGCTACGAGCAGTACTTC. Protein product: CASSPGQRVRYEQYF.

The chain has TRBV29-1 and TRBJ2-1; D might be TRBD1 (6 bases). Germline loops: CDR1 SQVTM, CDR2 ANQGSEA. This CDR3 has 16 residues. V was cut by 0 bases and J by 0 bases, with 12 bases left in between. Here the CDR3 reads CSVEDPDSNSYNEQFF. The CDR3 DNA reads TGCAGCGTTGAAGATCCGGACAGCAACTCCTACAATGAGCAGTTCTTC.

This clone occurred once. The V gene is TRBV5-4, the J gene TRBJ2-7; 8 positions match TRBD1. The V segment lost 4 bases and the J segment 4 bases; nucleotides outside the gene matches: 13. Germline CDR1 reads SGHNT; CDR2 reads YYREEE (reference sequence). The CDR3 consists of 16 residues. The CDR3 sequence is CASSPPPPGGMYEQYF. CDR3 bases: TGTGCCAGCAGCCCCCCACCACCAGGGGGCATGTACGAGCAGTACTTC.

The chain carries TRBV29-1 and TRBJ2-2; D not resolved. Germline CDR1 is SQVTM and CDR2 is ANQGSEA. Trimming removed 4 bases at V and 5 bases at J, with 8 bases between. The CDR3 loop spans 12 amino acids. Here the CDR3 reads CSVGSLTGELFF. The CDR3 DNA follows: TGCAGCGTTGGGAGCCTGACCGGGGAGCTGTTTTTT.

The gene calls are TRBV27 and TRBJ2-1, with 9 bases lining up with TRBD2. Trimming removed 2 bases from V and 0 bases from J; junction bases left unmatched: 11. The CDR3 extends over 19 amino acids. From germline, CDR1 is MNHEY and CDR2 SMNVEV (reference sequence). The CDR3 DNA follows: TGTGCCAGCAGTTTAAGAGGGCTAGCGGGAATCAGCTCCTACAATGAGCAGTTCTTC. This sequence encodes CASSLRGLAGISSYNEQFF.

CDR3 loop: CASSNLRSSYNSPLHF. The CDR3 DNA reads TGTGCCAGTAGTAATCTGAGGAGCTCCTATAATTCACCCCTCCACTTT. V gene TRBV19 combines with J gene TRBJ1-6; D not certain. Deletions cut 4 bases from V and 0 bases from J, with 10 bases between. Germline V gene data show CDR1 as LNHDA and CDR2 as SQIVND (reference sequence). CDR3 length: 16 amino acids. The whole variable domain, remainder taken from reference TRBV19 and TRBJ1-6, is DGGITQSPKYLFRKEGQNVTLSCEQNLNHDAMYWYRQDPGQGLRLIYYSQIVNDFQKGDIAEGYSVSREKKESFPLTVTSAQKNPTAFYLCASSNLRSSYNSPLHFGNGTRLTVT.

The CDR3 DNA follows: TGTGCCAGCAGCAGCCGGGACAGGTTCGATCAGCCCCAGCATTTT. It specifies CASSSRDRFDQPQHF. The V call is TRBV21-1, the J call TRBJ1-5; TRBD1, the D gene given by the table, was not confirmed from the DNA. TRBV21-1 has pseudogene status. The CDR3 runs to 15 residues.

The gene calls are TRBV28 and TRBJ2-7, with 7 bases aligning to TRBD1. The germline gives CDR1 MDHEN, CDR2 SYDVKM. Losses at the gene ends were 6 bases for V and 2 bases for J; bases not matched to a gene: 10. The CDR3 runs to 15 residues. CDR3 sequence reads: CASSRTGTATYEQYF. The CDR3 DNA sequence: TGTGCCAGCAGCCGTACCGGGACAGCTACCTACGAGCAGTACTTC.

CDR3: CASSFLGTDSGNTIYF. CDR3 in DNA: TGCGCCAGCAGCTTTCTAGGGACAGACTCTGGAAACACCATATATTTT. The rearrangement joins TRBV5-1 to TRBJ1-3, with 7 bases lining up with TRBD1. This CDR3 comprises 16 residues. Germline loops: CDR1 SGHRS, CDR2 YFSETQ. The V and J ends lost 2 bases and 0 bases, in that order; junction bases with no gene match: 5.

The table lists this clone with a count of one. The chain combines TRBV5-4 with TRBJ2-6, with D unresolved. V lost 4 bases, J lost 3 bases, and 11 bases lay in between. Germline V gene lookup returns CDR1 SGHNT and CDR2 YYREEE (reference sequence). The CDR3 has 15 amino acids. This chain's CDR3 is CASSPPVSGANVLTF. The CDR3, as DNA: TGTGCCAGCAGCCCCCCCGTGAGTGGGGCCAACGTCCTGACTTTC.

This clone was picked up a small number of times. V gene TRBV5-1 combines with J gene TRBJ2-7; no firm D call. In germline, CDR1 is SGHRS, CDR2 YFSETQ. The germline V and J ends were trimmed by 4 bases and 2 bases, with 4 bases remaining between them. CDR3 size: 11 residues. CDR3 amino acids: CASSPTYEQYF. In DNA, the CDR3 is TGCGCCAGCAGCCCTACCTACGAGCAGTACTTC.

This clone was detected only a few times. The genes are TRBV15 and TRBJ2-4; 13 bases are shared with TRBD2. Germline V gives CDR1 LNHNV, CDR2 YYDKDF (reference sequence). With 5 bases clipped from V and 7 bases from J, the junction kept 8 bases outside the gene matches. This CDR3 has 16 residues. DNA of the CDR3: TGTGCCACCAGCCGAGGACTAGCGGGAGTGGGGAACATTCAGTACTTC. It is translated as CATSRGLAGVGNIQYF. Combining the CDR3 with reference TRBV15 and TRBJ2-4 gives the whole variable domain DAMVIQNPRYQVTQFGKPVTLSCSQTLNHNVMYWYQQKSSQAPKLLFHYYDKDFNNEADTPDNFQSRRPNTSFCFLDIRSPGLGDTAMYLCATSRGLAGVGNIQYFGAGTRLSVL.

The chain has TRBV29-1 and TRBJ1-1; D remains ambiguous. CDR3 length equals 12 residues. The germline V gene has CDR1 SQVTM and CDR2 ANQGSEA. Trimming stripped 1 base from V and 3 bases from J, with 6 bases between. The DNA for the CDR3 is TGCAGCGTTGAAGGGGCAGACACTGAAGCTTTCTTT. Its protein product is CSVEGADTEAFF.

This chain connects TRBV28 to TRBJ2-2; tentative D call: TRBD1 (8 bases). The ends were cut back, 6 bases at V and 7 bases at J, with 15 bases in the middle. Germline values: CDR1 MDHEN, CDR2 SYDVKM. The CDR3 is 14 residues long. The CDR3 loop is CASSVTGEGGELFF. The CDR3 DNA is TGTGCCAGCAGCGTGACAGGGGAGGGCGGGGAGCTGTTTTTT.

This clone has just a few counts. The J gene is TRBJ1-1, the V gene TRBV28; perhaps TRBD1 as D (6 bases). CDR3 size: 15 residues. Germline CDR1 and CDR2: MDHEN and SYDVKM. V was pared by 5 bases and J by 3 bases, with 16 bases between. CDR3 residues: CASSKQGRGHTEAFF. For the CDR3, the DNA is TGTGCCAGCAGTAAACAGGGAAGGGGACACACTGAAGCTTTCTTT.

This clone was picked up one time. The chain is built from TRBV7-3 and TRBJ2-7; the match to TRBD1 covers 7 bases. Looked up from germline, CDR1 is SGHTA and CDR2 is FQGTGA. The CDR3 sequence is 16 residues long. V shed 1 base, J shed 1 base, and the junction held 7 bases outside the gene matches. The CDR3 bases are TGTGCCAGCAGCTTAATGGGGACAGTAGGATCCTACGAGCAGTACTTC. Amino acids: CASSLMGTVGSYEQYF.